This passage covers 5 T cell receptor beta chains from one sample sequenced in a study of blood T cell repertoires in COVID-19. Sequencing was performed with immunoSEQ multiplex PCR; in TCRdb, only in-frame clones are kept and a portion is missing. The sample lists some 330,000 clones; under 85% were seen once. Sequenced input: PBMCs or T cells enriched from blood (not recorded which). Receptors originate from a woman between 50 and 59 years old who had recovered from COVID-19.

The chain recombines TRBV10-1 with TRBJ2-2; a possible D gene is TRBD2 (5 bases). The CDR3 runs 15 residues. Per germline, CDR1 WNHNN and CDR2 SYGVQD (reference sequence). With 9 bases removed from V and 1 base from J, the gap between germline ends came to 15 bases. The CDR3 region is CARTSHGENTGELFF. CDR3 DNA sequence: TGCGCCAGAACCTCGCACGGGGAGAACACCGGGGAGCTGTTTTTT.

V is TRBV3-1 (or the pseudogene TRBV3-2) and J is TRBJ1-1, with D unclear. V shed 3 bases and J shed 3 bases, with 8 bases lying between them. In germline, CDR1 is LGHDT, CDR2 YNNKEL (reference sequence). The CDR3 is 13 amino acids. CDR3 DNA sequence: TGTGCCAGCAGCCAGACATCCTACACTGAAGCTTTCTTT. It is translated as CASSQTSYTEAFF.

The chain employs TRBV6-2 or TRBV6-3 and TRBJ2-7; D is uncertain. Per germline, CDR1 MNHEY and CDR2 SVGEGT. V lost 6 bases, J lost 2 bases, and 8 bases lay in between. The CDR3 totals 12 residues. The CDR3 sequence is CASSSSAYEQYF. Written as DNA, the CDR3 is TGTGCCAGCAGCAGTTCAGCCTACGAGCAGTACTTC.

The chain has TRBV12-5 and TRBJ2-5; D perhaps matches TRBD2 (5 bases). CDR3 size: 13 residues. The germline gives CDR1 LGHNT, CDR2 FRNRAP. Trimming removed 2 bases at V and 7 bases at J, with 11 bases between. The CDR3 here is CASGLRERGTQYF. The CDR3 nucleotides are TGTGCTAGTGGTTTGAGGGAGCGAGGGACCCAGTACTTC.

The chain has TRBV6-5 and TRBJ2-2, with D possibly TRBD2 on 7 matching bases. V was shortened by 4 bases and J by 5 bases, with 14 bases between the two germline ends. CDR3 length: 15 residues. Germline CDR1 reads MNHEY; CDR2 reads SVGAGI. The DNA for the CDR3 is TGTGCCAGCAGTTCCGCGGGGAGGGGGACCGGGGAGCTGTTTTTT. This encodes CASSSAGRGTGELFF.